This T cell receptor beta chain is drawn from a study of blood T cell repertoires in COVID-19. Germline CDR1 reads SEHNR; CDR2 reads FQNEAQ (reference sequence). Trimming removed 1 base from V and 2 bases from J, with 14 bases in between. This CDR3 spans 16 amino acids. A few counts support this clone. This table comes from immunoSEQ multiplex PCR, and its TCRdb copy is limited to in-frame clones, with some not included. The table includes 390,000 or so clones, about 89% detected once. The specimen was peripheral blood. The chain couples TRBV7-9 to TRBJ1-1, with D unclear. The sequence was obtained from a woman between 25 and 40 years old with COVID-19, enrolled during active disease. The CDR3 loop is CASSLGALVTNTEAFF. CDR3 DNA sequence: TGTGCCAGCAGCTTAGGCGCTTTAGTCACTAACACTGAAGCTTTCTTT.